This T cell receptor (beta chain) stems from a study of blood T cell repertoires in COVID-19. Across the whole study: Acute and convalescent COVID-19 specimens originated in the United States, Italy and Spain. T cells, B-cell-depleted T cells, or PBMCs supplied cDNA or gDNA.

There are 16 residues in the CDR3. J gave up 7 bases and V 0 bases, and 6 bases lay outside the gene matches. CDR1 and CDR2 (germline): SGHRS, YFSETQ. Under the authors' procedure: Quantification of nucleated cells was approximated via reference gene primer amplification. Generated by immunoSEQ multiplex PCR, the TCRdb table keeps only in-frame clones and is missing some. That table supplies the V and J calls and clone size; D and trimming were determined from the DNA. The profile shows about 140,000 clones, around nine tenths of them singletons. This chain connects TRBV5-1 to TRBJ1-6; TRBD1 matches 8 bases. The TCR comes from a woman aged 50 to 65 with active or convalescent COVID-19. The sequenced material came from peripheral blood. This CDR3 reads CASSLAGQGGNSPLHF. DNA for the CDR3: TGCGCCAGCAGCTTGGCCGGACAGGGTGGGAATTCACCCCTCCACTTT.